This T cell receptor beta chain was captured by sequencing in a study of shared clonotypes between healthy human individuals. Each sample came from a Caucasian adult donor living in Nashville, Tennessee. In the case of this clone: Its target is not known.

Per the germline V gene, CDR1 is SEHNR and CDR2 is FQNEAQ (reference sequence). V was pared by 5 bases and J by 4 bases, with 11 bases of the junction left unmatched. The CDR3 covers 15 residues. Notes on the study in general: The represented genetic and exposure-history diversity was limited by the small number of donors.

Every unsorted PBMC PCR replicate was loaded with roughly 0.3 ug DNA, around 30,000 T cell genomes. TCRdb keeps only in-frame clones here, not all; method: immunoSEQ multiplex PCR. The data contain more than 400,000 clones, approximately 80% of them singletons. The TCR comes from a middle-aged woman in good health. Some clones in this sample may be carry-over from other donors' samples. The specimen was PBMCs. The chain joins TRBV7-9 to TRBJ2-7, with TRBD2 matching 7 bases. The CDR3 sequence: CASSELAGVAYEQYF. Written as DNA, the CDR3 is TGTGCCAGCAGCGAGTTGGCGGGAGTGGCTTACGAGCAGTACTTC. The full variable domain, with the rest looked up from reference TRBV7-9 and TRBJ2-7, is DTGVSQNPRHKITKRGQNVTFRCDPISEHNRLYWYRQTLGQGPEFLTYFQNEAQLEKSRLLSDRFSAERPKGSFSTLEIQRTEQGDSAMYLCASSELAGVAYEQYFGPGTRLTVT.